This is a list of T cell receptor beta chains from one sample in a study of cytomegalovirus exposure and HLA in healthy donors. The repertoire was sequenced with immunoSEQ multiplex PCR; TCRdb's copy has only in-frame clones and lacks some. The sample carries approximately 190,000 clones, roughly 82% recorded once. Material: PBMCs. Receptors originate from a woman in her forties or fifties in good health and CMV-seropositive. The CDR3 runs from the conserved cysteine through the conserved F or W. D genes are given only for firm matches. Clone size, where shown, is once, few, many, or a class for clones that have expanded.

CASSVRTSGGGVADTQYF	TGTGCCAGCAGCGTTCGGACTAGCGGGGGAGGCGTTGCAGATACGCAGTATTTT	TRBD2	TRBV9	TRBJ2-3	.
CASRGGPGDQPQHF	TGTGCCAGCAGGGGAGGACCCGGGGATCAGCCCCAGCATTTT	.	TRBV2	TRBJ1-5	.
CASSQDLAGGPQETQYF	TGCGCCAGCAGCCAGGATCTAGCGGGGGGGCCCCAAGAGACCCAGTACTTC	TRBD2	TRBV4-3	TRBJ2-5	.
CSSSRRSGVTNTEAFF	TGTTCCAGCAGCCGTCGATCAGGGGTTACAAACACTGAAGCTTTCTTT	.	TRBV7-9	TRBJ1-1	.
CASTEKAAGVEAFF	TGTGCCAGCACCGAAAAGGCGGCAGGGGTCGAAGCTTTCTTT	.	TRBV6-6	TRBJ1-1	once
CASSLATTNTGELFF	TGCGCCAGCAGCTTGGCGACAACGAACACCGGGGAGCTGTTTTTT	.	TRBV5-1	TRBJ2-2	.
CASSYETGGNYEQYF	TGTGCCAGCAGTTACGAGACAGGGGGCAACTACGAGCAGTACTTC	TRBD1	TRBV6-5	TRBJ2-7	few
CASSLPTGASGYTF	TGTGCCAGCAGTTTGCCGACAGGGGCGTCCGGCTACACCTTC	TRBD1	TRBV6-6	TRBJ1-2	.
CASQEGTGVGVTDTQYF	TGTGCCAGCCAAGAGGGCACCGGGGTTGGTGTGACAGATACGCAGTATTTT	.	TRBV2	TRBJ2-3	.
CASSLVTGYFDGYTF	TGTGCCAGCAGCTTAGTAACAGGGTATTTTGATGGCTACACCTTC	.	TRBV7-2	TRBJ1-2	.
CASSEPGNGYTF	TGTGCCAGCAGTGAACCCGGGAACGGCTACACCTTC	.	TRBV6-1	TRBJ1-2	.
CASSLSGSSYNEQFF	TGTGCCAGCAGCTTATCCGGGAGCTCCTACAATGAGCAGTTCTTC	.	TRBV7-9	TRBJ2-1	.
CASSQAGSRGYNEQFF	TGTGCCAGCAGTCAGGCGGGGAGTCGGGGGTACAATGAGCAGTTCTTC	.	TRBV7-2	TRBJ2-1	.
CASSFSGQEAFF	TGTGCCAGCAGTTTCTCCGGACAGGAAGCTTTCTTT	.	TRBV28	TRBJ1-1	.
CATKVGGLTRETQYF	TGTGCCACCAAGGTGGGGGGGCTGACTAGGGAGACCCAGTACTTC	.	TRBV7-8	TRBJ2-5	.
CASSLTGTGELFF	TGTGCCAGCAGTTTGACCGGGACCGGGGAGCTGTTTTTT	.	TRBV28	TRBJ2-2	.
CASRLDRTPYEQYF	TGTGCCAGCAGATTGGACAGGACGCCGTACGAGCAGTACTTC	TRBD1	TRBV27	TRBJ2-7	.
CASSPNNQPQHF	TGTGCCAGCAGTCCCAACAATCAGCCCCAGCATTTT	.	TRBV2	TRBJ1-5	.